This TCR beta chain was profiled in a study of T cells expressing NK-cell markers. 5'RACE template switching built TCR beta cDNA with unique molecular identifiers. TCRdb re-called the 5' RACE reads; one entry per CDR3 protein, DNA not given. The sample has about 140,000 distinct CDR3 sequences, and its top ten clones hold more than 10%. This CDR3 is 18 amino acids long. The germline CDR1 and CDR2 sequences are LNHDA and SQIVND (reference sequence). The TCR comes from a young man in good health. The sequenced sample was blood T cells: a sorted CD56 or NKG2C T cell subset, CD4+ or CD8+ T cells, or bulk PBMC T cells (not recorded which). The chain combines TRBV19 with TRBJ2-7; the TRBD2 assignment by TCRdb is unverifiable without DNA. CDR3 in amino acids: CASSITKTTSGLTDEQYF.